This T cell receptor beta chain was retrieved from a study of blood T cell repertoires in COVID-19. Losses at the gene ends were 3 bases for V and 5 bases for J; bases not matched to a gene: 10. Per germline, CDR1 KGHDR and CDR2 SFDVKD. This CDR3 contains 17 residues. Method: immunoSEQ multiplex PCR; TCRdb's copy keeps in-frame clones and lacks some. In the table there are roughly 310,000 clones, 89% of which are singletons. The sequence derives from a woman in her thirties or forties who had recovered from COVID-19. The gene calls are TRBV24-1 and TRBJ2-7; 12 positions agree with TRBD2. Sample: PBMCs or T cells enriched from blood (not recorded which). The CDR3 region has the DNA TGTGCCACCAGTGATCGAGGACTAGCGGGACGCAAGGACGAGCAGTACTTC. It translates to CATSDRGLAGRKDEQYF.